These 25 T cell receptor beta chains were all obtained from the same sample, sequenced in a study of blood T cell repertoires in COVID-19. The method was immunoSEQ multiplex PCR; TCRdb's version includes in-frame clones alone and lacks a portion of them. The table shows roughly 25,000 clones, with roughly nine tenths occurring only once. Sequencing was done on a sample of peripheral blood. Source of these receptors: a man in his 70s with acute or convalescent COVID-19.

The chain joins TRBV30 to TRBJ1-3; D not certain. There are 15 residues in the CDR3. Germline loops: CDR1 GTSNPN, CDR2 SVGIG (reference sequence). V was pared by 0 bases and J by 0 bases, with 9 bases between. Here the CDR3 reads CAWSVPGSSGNTIYF. The DNA for the CDR3 is TGTGCCTGGAGTGTACCCGGGAGCTCTGGAAACACCATATATTTT.

The chain couples TRBV19 to TRBJ1-3; 8 nucleotides match TRBD1. The CDR3 consists of 16 residues. J lost 4 bases, V lost 1 base, and 6 bases had no gene match. CDR1 and CDR2 from the germline V gene are LNHDA and SQIVND (reference sequence). In nucleotides, the CDR3 is TGTGCCAGTAGTATAGCCACAGGGGGAACCGGAAACACCATATATTTT. It specifies CASSIATGGTGNTIYF.

The chain is built from TRBV27 and TRBJ2-7; weak D call: TRBD2 (5 bases). This CDR3 spans 14 amino acids. Between the trimmed V and J ends, which lost 5 bases and 3 bases, there was a span of 14 bases. The germline V gene encodes CDR1 MNHEY and CDR2 SMNVEV (reference sequence). CDR3 in DNA: TGTGCCAGCAGTCCCCGCAGGACTCACTACGAGCAGTACTTC. This gives the protein CASSPRRTHYEQYF.

The chain uses TRBV5-1 and TRBJ2-3; 7 bases align to TRBD1. After removal of 2 bases from V and 0 bases from J, the junction contained 6 bases not matched to a gene. The length of the CDR3 is 16 residues. Germline CDR1 is SGHRS and CDR2 is YFSETQ. Here the CDR3 reads CASSFGTATSTDTQYF. Written as DNA, the CDR3 is TGCGCCAGCAGCTTCGGGACAGCAACTAGCACAGATACGCAGTATTTT.

The chain is built from TRBV16 and TRBJ1-5; 7 bases line up with TRBD1. Germline assignment: CDR1 KGHSY and CDR2 FQNENV. Trimming took 4 bases from V and 7 from J; bases not matched to a gene: 4. The CDR3 covers 13 residues. CDR3 residues: CASSPGTDQPQHF. The DNA of the CDR3 is TGTGCCAGCAGCCCAGGGACAGACCAGCCCCAGCATTTT.

The gene calls are TRBV11-2 and TRBJ2-4; 9 bases map to TRBD2. With V trimmed by 4 bases and J by 2 bases, 12 bases remained unmatched. Germline V gives CDR1 SGHAT, CDR2 FQNNGV. This CDR3 is built from 18 residues. CDR3 amino acids: CASSSLKNSGRTKNIQYF. The CDR3 DNA follows: TGTGCCAGCAGCTCCTTAAAGAATAGCGGGAGAACCAAAAACATTCAGTACTTC.

This clone was seen more than once but under ten times. This chain joins TRBV7-9 and TRBJ2-3; no clear D gene. The CDR3 is 12 residues long. V dropped 9 bases and J dropped 3 bases, with 10 bases sitting between them. CDR1 and CDR2 from the germline V gene are SEHNR and FQNEAQ (reference sequence). Written as DNA, the CDR3 is TGTGCCAGTGACTCCCAGACAGATACGCAGTATTTT. This translates into CASDSQTDTQYF.

J is TRBJ2-2 and V is TRBV5-6; tentatively, D is TRBD1 (6 bases). The ends were cut back, 5 bases at V and 5 bases at J, with 10 bases in the middle. This CDR3 has 13 residues. Germline values: CDR1 SGHDT, CDR2 YYEEEE. CDR3 protein: CASSFQGTGELFF. The CDR3 DNA reads TGTGCCAGCAGTTTTCAGGGGACCGGGGAGCTGTTTTTT.

This clone showed up just once. The chain couples TRBV30 to TRBJ2-7; no clear D. Germline CDR1 is GTSNPN and CDR2 is SVGIG (reference sequence). CDR3 length: 15 residues. Trimming took off 0 bases at V and 0 bases at J, with 12 bases between the two ends. CDR3 in DNA: TGTGCCTGGAGTGTTAACAAACTATCCTCCTACGAGCAGTACTTC. Its protein is CAWSVNKLSSYEQYF. Together with reference TRBV30 and TRBJ2-7, the CDR3 gives the full variable domain: SQTIHQWPATLVQPVGSPLSLECTVEGTSNPNLYWYRQAAGRGLQLLFYSVGIGQISSEVPQNLSASRPQDRQFILSSKKLLLSDSGFYLCAWSVNKLSSYEQYFGPGTRLTVT.

V gene TRBV6-5 combines with J gene TRBJ1-5; possible D gene TRBD1, 6 bases. Germline V gene sequence: CDR1 MNHEY, CDR2 SVGAGI. The CDR3 loop spans 15 amino acids. Trimming removed 6 bases at V and 6 bases at J, with 18 bases between. The CDR3 DNA sequence: TGTGCCAGCAGCCGTGACACGGGGGGCGGTCAGCCCCAGCATTTT. This sequence encodes CASSRDTGGGQPQHF.

The genes are TRBV7-2 and TRBJ2-1, with 14 bases lining up with TRBD2. Trimming removed 5 bases from V and 9 bases from J; junction bases left unmatched: 9. This CDR3 region has 16 residues. Germline V gives CDR1 SGHTA, CDR2 FQGNSA. CDR3 coding DNA: TGTGCCAGCAGCCCAACCGGGACTAGCGGGAGTAGTGAGCAGTTCTTC. Translation gives CASSPTGTSGSSEQFF.

This clone came up once. The V call is TRBV5-1, the J call TRBJ2-1, with 12 nucleotides matching TRBD2. With V trimmed by 1 base and J by 6 bases, 5 bases remained unmatched. CDR3 length: 16 residues. The germline V gene has CDR1 SGHRS and CDR2 YFSETQ. CDR3 coding DNA: TGCGCCAGCAGCTTGCAGACTAGCGGGAGAGCCAATGAGCAGTTCTTC. It encodes CASSLQTSGRANEQFF. The full variable domain, completed using reference TRBV5-1 and TRBJ2-1, is KAGVTQTPRYLIKTRGQQVTLSCSPISGHRSVSWYQQTPGQGLQFLFEYFSETQRNKGNFPGRFSGRQFSNSRSEMNVSTLELGDSALYLCASSLQTSGRANEQFFGPGTRLTVL.

The chain employs TRBV6-5 and TRBJ1-1, with a tentative D call TRBD1 (5 bases). CDR1 and CDR2 (germline): MNHEY, SVGAGI. The V gene lost 7 bases and the J gene lost 2 bases, with 14 bases spanning the gap. The CDR3 is 14 amino acids. CDR3 coding DNA: TGTGCCAGCACTCCTGGGGCAGTCAACACTGAAGCTTTCTTT. Its translation: CASTPGAVNTEAFF.

Here the CDR3 reads CASSPRRTGRADTQYF. The CDR3 DNA reads TGTGCCAGTAGCCCCCGGCGGACAGGGCGGGCAGATACGCAGTATTTT. The chain couples TRBV19 to TRBJ2-3; 8 bases agree with TRBD1. CDR1 is LNHDA, CDR2 SQIVND, per germline (reference sequence). The CDR3 length is 16 residues. Trimming at V came to 6 bases and at J to 4 bases, leaving 12 bases not matched to a gene.

CDR3: CASSEAGKTSTDTQYF. CDR3 nucleotide sequence: TGCGCCAGCAGTGAGGCAGGCAAAACCAGCACAGATACGCAGTATTTT. V is TRBV10-1 and J is TRBJ2-3; D is unresolved. Deletions cut 2 bases from V and 0 bases from J, with 12 bases between. Germline values: CDR1 WNHNN, CDR2 SYGVQD (reference sequence). CDR3 length: 16 amino acids.

This sequence joins TRBV3-1 (or the pseudogene TRBV3-2) and TRBJ1-5; TRBD1 is a possible D gene (5 bases). Germline loops: CDR1 LGHDT, CDR2 YNNKEL (reference sequence). Trimming removed 2 bases from V and 9 bases from J, with 20 bases in between. The CDR3 is 16 amino acids. CDR3 region: CASSQSSGGVPRPQHF. The CDR3 bases are TGTGCCAGCAGCCAATCCTCCGGGGGGGTTCCTAGGCCCCAGCATTTT.

This chain joins TRBV6-1 and TRBJ1-1; maybe TRBD1 (6 bases). This CDR3 is built from 16 residues. The V gene lost 3 bases and the J gene lost 1 base, with 15 bases spanning the gap. Germline V gene sequence: CDR1 MNHNS, CDR2 SASEGT. CDR3 coding DNA: TGTGCCAGCAGTGATTACAGGGCAAGGGCGAACACTGAAGCTTTCTTT. It specifies CASSDYRARANTEAFF.

The chain joins TRBV5-5 to TRBJ2-7; no clear D. Per germline, CDR1 SGHKS and CDR2 YYEKEE (reference sequence). This CDR3 spans 13 amino acids. V was clipped by 2 bases and J by 5 bases, with 11 bases between them. CDR3 DNA: TGTGCCAGCAGCTTTGTGACACTGCACGAGCAGTACTTC. Its protein product is CASSFVTLHEQYF.

The V call is TRBV5-3, the J call TRBJ2-7; TRBD2 might be the D (5 bases). TRBV5-3 is designated an ORF whose function remains uncertain. The CDR3 spans 13 residues. Between the trimmed V and J ends, which lost 4 bases and 2 bases, there was a span of 10 bases. CDR3 sequence: CARSPPGAYEQYF. In DNA form, the CDR3 reads TGTGCCAGAAGCCCCCCCGGGGCCTACGAGCAGTACTTC.

The V and J genes are TRBV14 and TRBJ1-2; the match to TRBD1 covers 9 bases. The V gene's germline CDR1 is SGHDN and CDR2 FVKESK. The CDR3 covers 16 residues. Losses at the gene ends were 0 bases for V and 1 base for J; bases not matched to a gene: 3. In nucleotides, the CDR3 is TGTGCCAGCAGCCAAGAAGGGGACAGGGTTAACTATGGCTACACCTTC. This sequence encodes CASSQEGDRVNYGYTF. The variable domain in full, with the rest retrieved from reference TRBV14 and TRBJ1-2, is EAGVTQFPSHSVIEKGQTVTLRCDPISGHDNLYWYRRVMGKEIKFLLHFVKESKQDESGMPNNRFLAERTGGTYSTLKVQPAELEDSGVYFCASSQEGDRVNYGYTFGSGTRLTVV.

V and J are TRBV7-9 and TRBJ2-1; 8 bases agree with TRBD1. The CDR3 length is 17 residues. Trimming at V came to 3 bases and at J to 4 bases, leaving 11 bases not matched to a gene. Germline CDR1 SEHNR, CDR2 FQNEAQ (reference sequence). CDR3 nucleotides: TGTGCCAGCAGCTTCTCACCAGGACAGGGTAAATACAATGAGCAGTTCTTC. Protein product: CASSFSPGQGKYNEQFF. The full variable domain, rest sourced from reference TRBV7-9 and TRBJ2-1, is DTGVSQNPRHKITKRGQNVTFRCDPISEHNRLYWYRQTLGQGPEFLTYFQNEAQLEKSRLLSDRFSAERPKGSFSTLEIQRTEQGDSAMYLCASSFSPGQGKYNEQFFGPGTRLTVL.

The rearrangement uses TRBV27 and TRBJ1-1, with TRBD1 matching 8 bases. Germline V CDR1 and CDR2: MNHEY, SMNVEV (reference sequence). V lost 8 bases to trimming and J lost 4 bases; unmatched junction nucleotides: 6. The CDR3 extends over 13 amino acids. The CDR3 spells CASGRTGSTEAFF. CDR3 DNA: TGTGCCAGCGGACGGACAGGGAGCACTGAAGCTTTCTTT.

There are a few counts of this clone. The V and J genes are TRBV3-1 (or the pseudogene TRBV3-2) and TRBJ2-7, with 7 bases matching TRBD2. CDR1 LGHDT and CDR2 YNNKEL come from the germline V gene (reference sequence). With V trimmed by 4 bases and J by 5 bases, 11 bases remained unmatched. This CDR3 region has 15 residues. CDR3: CASSPVPRGGDEQYF. CDR3 nucleotide sequence: TGTGCCAGCAGCCCTGTCCCTCGGGGAGGGGACGAGCAGTACTTC.

The chain employs TRBV19 and TRBJ2-1; 7 nucleotides agree with TRBD1. The CDR3 sequence is 15 residues long. CDR1 LNHDA and CDR2 SQIVND come from the germline V gene (reference sequence). The J segment lost 8 bases and the V segment lost 5 bases, leaving 12 bases of the junction unmatched. This chain's CDR3 is CASSVSGGFRDEQFF. For the CDR3, the DNA is TGTGCCAGTAGTGTATCAGGGGGATTCCGCGATGAGCAGTTCTTC.

This clone was seen a few times. This sequence joins TRBV2 and TRBJ2-2; D ambiguous. The CDR3 has 13 amino acids. The germline gives CDR1 SNHLY, CDR2 FYNNEI. Between the trimmed V and J ends, which lost 3 bases and 5 bases, there was a span of 7 bases. Written as DNA, the CDR3 is TGTGCCAGCAGTGAGGTGCGGACCGGGGAGCTGTTTTTT. Its protein is CASSEVRTGELFF.